These 17 T cell receptor beta chains came from one sample sequenced in a study of blood T cell repertoires in COVID-19 (dated by TCRdb to between 2020 and 2021). Library preparation used the immunoSEQ multiplex PCR assay. In its TCRdb copy, this immuneACCESS table keeps in-frame sequences only and misses some clones. Where compared with another copy, unresolved V genes explain less than half of these, and the others have no known cause. The sample table lists under 15,000 clones, about 80% of them with a count of one. Clones ranked in the top ten supply around 41% of the sample. Input material: peripheral blood. The receptors were sampled from a woman older than 75 with acute or convalescent COVID-19.

This clone was detected only a few times. The CDR3 sequence: CASSSNPGGEQYF. In nucleotides, the CDR3 is TGTGCCAGCAGCTCCAACCCTGGGGGGGAGCAGTACTTC. J is TRBJ2-7 and V is TRBV7-2, with a possible D match to TRBD2 (6 bases). The length of the CDR3 is 13 residues. Trimming took off 4 bases at V and 7 bases at J, with 14 bases between the two ends. Per germline, CDR1 SGHTA and CDR2 FQGNSA.

The chain couples TRBV28 to TRBJ2-2; tentatively, D is TRBD1 (6 bases). This CDR3 is built from 12 residues. Trimming took off 9 bases at V and 5 bases at J, with 10 bases between the two ends. In germline, CDR1 is MDHEN, CDR2 SYDVKM. The CDR3 region is CASNRVTGELFF. The CDR3 DNA sequence: TGTGCCAGTAACAGGGTGACCGGGGAGCTGTTTTTT.

The chain combines TRBV7-6 with TRBJ1-2; tentative D call: TRBD1 (5 bases). Per the germline V gene, CDR1 is SGHVS and CDR2 is FNYEAQ. Trimming stripped 4 bases from V and 0 bases from J, with 12 bases between. There are 15 residues in the CDR3. This CDR3 reads CASSWSRGTNYGYTF. In DNA form, the CDR3 reads TGTGCCAGCAGCTGGTCGCGGGGGACTAACTATGGCTACACCTTC.

The chain combines TRBV7-9 with TRBJ2-1, with 10 nucleotides matching TRBD2. Germline CDR1 SEHNR, CDR2 FQNEAQ (reference sequence). V lost 3 bases and J lost 4; bases outside the gene matches: 3. The CDR3 spans 15 residues. CDR3 nucleotide sequence: TGTGCCAGCAGCTTTTTTAGCGGGGGGTACAATGAGCAGTTCTTC. Its protein product is CASSFFSGGYNEQFF.

This clone was detected only once. This chain uses TRBV18 with TRBJ2-5; 7 bases align to TRBD1. The CDR3 is made up of 13 amino acids. With V trimmed by 7 bases and J by 1 base, 3 bases remained unmatched. Germline CDR1 is KGHSH and CDR2 is LQKENI. CDR3 in DNA: TGTGCCAGCTTCCAGGGGGTCCAAGAGACCCAGTACTTC. Translation: CASFQGVQETQYF.

The genes are TRBV19 and TRBJ2-7, with D possibly TRBD2 on 6 matching bases. The V end was cut by 5 bases, the J end by 5 bases, with 28 bases between. Looked up from germline, CDR1 is LNHDA and CDR2 is SQIVND (reference sequence). The CDR3 totals 18 residues. The CDR3 is CASSPYLGLADVSHEQYF. In DNA, the CDR3 is TGTGCCAGTAGTCCGTATCTGGGACTTGCGGATGTATCTCACGAGCAGTACTTC.

V and J are TRBV12-3 or TRBV12-4 and TRBJ2-7; TRBD1 is a possible D gene (6 bases). The CDR3 has 13 residues. Trimming took 7 bases from V and 5 from J, leaving 15 bases between them. The CDR3 DNA follows: TGTGCCAGCACTACCGGAAGGGGGAACGAGCAGTACTTC. Protein sequence: CASTTGRGNEQYF.

This chain connects TRBV10-3 to TRBJ2-7, with D maybe TRBD2 (5 bases). V lost 10 bases, J lost 2 bases, and 12 bases lay in between. Germline assignment: CDR1 ENHRY and CDR2 SYGVKD. This CDR3 has 12 residues. In nucleotides, the CDR3 is TGTGCCACCGGAAACGGGGCCTACGAGCAGTACTTC. It specifies CATGNGAYEQYF.

This sequence joins TRBV4-1 and TRBJ2-2; a possible D gene is TRBD2 (5 bases). This CDR3 has 14 amino acids. Germline CDR1 reads MGHRA; CDR2 reads YSYEKL. Trimming pared 1 base from V and 6 bases from J, leaving 9 bases between. Here the CDR3 DNA reads TGCGCCAGCAGCCAAGGAGGGTTGGCCGGGGAGCTGTTTTTT. Its translation: CASSQGGLAGELFF.

This clone came up a few times. In DNA form, the CDR3 reads TGTGCCACCAGCAGAGATCAACAGGGAGCTTTCTTT. Amino acid sequence: CATSRDQQGAFF. The chain uses TRBV15 and TRBJ1-1; D possibly corresponds to TRBD1 (6 bases). Germline loops: CDR1 LNHNV, CDR2 YYDKDF (reference sequence). The CDR3 runs to 12 residues. Trimming removed 0 bases at V and 10 bases at J, with 9 bases between.

The genes are TRBV5-1 and TRBJ2-2, with 10 bases fitting TRBD2. There are 16 residues in the CDR3. Germline CDR1 SGHRS, CDR2 YFSETQ. The junction had 3 bases not matched to a gene; V was cut back by 0 bases and J by 4 bases. As DNA, the CDR3 is TGCGCCAGCAGCTTGGTGGTAGCGGGGGGCACCGGGGAGCTGTTTTTT. Translation: CASSLVVAGGTGELFF.

This clone was detected only once. A read error may account for a junction end that differs from germline. The J gene is TRBJ1-1, the V gene TRBV12-3 or TRBV12-4, with 7 positions matching TRBD1. The CDR3 is 13 residues long. CDR3 residues: CASSSTGNAEAFF. For the CDR3, the DNA is TGTGCCAGCAGTTCGACAGGGAACGCTGAAGCTTTCTTT.

Written as DNA, the CDR3 is TGTGCCACCAGTGACCCTTCACTAGCGGGGGGATTCGGCACAGATACGCAGTATTTT. It specifies CATSDPSLAGGFGTDTQYF. The chain joins TRBV24-1 to TRBJ2-3; TRBD2 aligns across 12 bases. The CDR3 length is 19 residues. Germline V lookup: CDR1 KGHDR, CDR2 SFDVKD. V was clipped by 4 bases and J by 1 base; unmatched bases: 11.

This sequence joins TRBV7-2 and TRBJ1-1; D unresolved. CDR3 length: 14 amino acids. V gave up 5 bases and J gave up 0 bases, with 10 bases separating them. Germline CDR1 reads SGHTA; CDR2 reads FQGNSA. The CDR3 spells CASSRSSMNTEAFF. As DNA, the CDR3 is TGTGCCAGCAGCCGGAGCAGCATGAACACTGAAGCTTTCTTT.

The chain uses TRBV5-1 and TRBJ1-6; tentative D call: TRBD1 (5 bases). The germline gives CDR1 SGHRS, CDR2 YFSETQ. The V end was cut by 0 bases, the J end by 5 bases, with 12 bases between. CDR3 size: 16 residues. The DNA of the CDR3 is TGCGCCAGCAGCTTGGCCTCAGGGATAAATAATTCACCCCTCCACTTT. Translating it yields CASSLASGINNSPLHF.

In this sample, this clone turned up once. This chain connects TRBV30 to TRBJ1-5; D ambiguous. The CDR3 is 15 amino acids. Germline V lookup: CDR1 GTSNPN, CDR2 SVGIG (reference sequence). V was shortened by 3 bases and J by 0 bases, with 12 bases between the two germline ends. The CDR3 region is CAWSEQLYSNQPQHF. CDR3 coding DNA: TGTGCCTGGAGCGAACAGCTTTATAGCAATCAGCCCCAGCATTTT.

The CDR3 loop reads CASSLKGGEETQYF. The DNA of the CDR3 is TGTGCCAGCAGCTTGAAGGGAGGGGAAGAGACCCAGTACTTC. V and J are TRBV5-4 and TRBJ2-5; TRBD2 aligns across 7 bases. The CDR3 consists of 14 residues. V lost 1 base, J lost 3 bases, and 3 bases stayed unmatched. CDR1 and CDR2 (germline): SGHNT, YYREEE (reference sequence).